This T cell receptor beta chain was found in a study of CD8+CD57+ T cells in acquired aplastic anemia. In the study overall: Recorded DNA amounts for sorted CD4+ and CD8+ cells had an average of around 3.5 ug. Points from the study as a whole: A significant difference in CD8+ Simpson's diversity between patients and controls was not found.

Selection for sequencing was limited to patients who had shown CD8+CD57+ cell expansion by flow cytometry. As a group, the patients uniformly had severe acquired aplastic anemia. All patients were therapy-naive when blood was sampled. The V end lost 1 base, the J end lost 5 bases, and 11 bases lay between the germline ends. Germline CDR1 ENHRY, CDR2 SYGVKD. The CDR3 loop spans 14 amino acids. This clonotype was picked up many times. The antigen is undetermined. Genomic DNA served as template for TCR beta VDJ and CDR3 profiling. TCRdb reprocessed the reads with MiXCR, giving one entry per CDR3 protein. The table has over 150,000 distinct CDR3 sequences, nearly 65% seen once.

The rearrangement links TRBV10-3 to TRBJ2-5; D is perhaps TRBD1 or TRBD2 (6 bases each). The clonotype was recovered from a human donor with aplastic anemia. The sequenced sample was sorted CD4+, CD8+, or CD8+CD57+ T cells (not recorded which) from PBMCs. The DNA for the CDR3 is TGTGCCATCAGTGAGTTGGGGGGCCCGGAGACCCAGTACTTC. Translating it yields CAISELGGPETQYF.